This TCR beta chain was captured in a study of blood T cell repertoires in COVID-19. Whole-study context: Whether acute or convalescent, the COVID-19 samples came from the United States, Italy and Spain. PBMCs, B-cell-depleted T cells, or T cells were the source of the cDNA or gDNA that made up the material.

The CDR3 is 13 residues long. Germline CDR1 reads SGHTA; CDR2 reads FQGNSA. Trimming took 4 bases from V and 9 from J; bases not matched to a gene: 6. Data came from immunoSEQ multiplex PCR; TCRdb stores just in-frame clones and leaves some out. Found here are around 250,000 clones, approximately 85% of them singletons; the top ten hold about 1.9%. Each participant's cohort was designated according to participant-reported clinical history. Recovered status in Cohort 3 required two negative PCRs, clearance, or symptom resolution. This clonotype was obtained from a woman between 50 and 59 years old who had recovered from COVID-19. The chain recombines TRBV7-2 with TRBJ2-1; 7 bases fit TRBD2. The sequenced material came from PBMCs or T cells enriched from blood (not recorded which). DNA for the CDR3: TGTGCCAGCAGCTCGACTAGCCGAGGTGAGCAGTTCTTC. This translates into CASSSTSRGEQFF.